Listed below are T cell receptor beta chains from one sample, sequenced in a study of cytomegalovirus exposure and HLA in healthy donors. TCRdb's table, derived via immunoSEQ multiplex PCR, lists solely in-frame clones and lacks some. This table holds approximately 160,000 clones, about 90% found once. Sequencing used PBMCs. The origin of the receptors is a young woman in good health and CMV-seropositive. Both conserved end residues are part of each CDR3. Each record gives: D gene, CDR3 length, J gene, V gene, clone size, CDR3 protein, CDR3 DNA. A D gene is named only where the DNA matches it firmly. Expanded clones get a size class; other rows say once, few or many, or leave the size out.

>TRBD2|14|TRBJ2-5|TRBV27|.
CASSRSGGEETQYF
TGTGCCAGCAGCCGTAGCGGGGGGGAAGAGACCCAGTACTTC
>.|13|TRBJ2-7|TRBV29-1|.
CSVYLTRGYEQYF
TGCAGCGTCTACTTGACTAGAGGGTACGAGCAGTACTTC
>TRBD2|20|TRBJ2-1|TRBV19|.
CASSINSMSARLAARDEQFF
TGTGCCAGTAGTATTAATTCGATGTCCGCCCGCCTAGCGGCGAGGGATGAGCAGTTCTTC
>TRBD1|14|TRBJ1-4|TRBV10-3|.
CAISTGATNEKLFF
TGTGCCATCAGTACAGGGGCAACTAATGAAAAACTGTTTTTT
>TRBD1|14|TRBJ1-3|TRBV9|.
CASSAGGSGNTIYF
TGTGCCAGCAGCGCAGGGGGCTCTGGAAACACCATATATTTT
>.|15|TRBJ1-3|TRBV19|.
CASSISGNSGNTIYF
TGTGCCAGTAGTATTTCGGGGAACTCTGGAAACACCATATATTTT
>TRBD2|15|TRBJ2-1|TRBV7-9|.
CASSSPGGVGNEQFF
TGTGCCAGCAGCTCCCCCGGGGGGGTTGGCAATGAGCAGTTCTTC
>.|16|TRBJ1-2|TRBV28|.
CASSFDLTGRFRGYTF
TGTGCCAGCAGTTTTGACCTCACAGGGAGATTTCGTGGCTACACCTTC
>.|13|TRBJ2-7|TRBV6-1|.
CASIKTQGIEQYF
TGTGCCAGCATCAAAACACAGGGAATCGAGCAGTACTTC
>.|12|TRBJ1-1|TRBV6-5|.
CASSSGYTEAFF
TGTGCCAGCAGTTCAGGGTACACTGAAGCTTTCTTT
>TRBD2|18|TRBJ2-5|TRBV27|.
CASSKTGLAGAFQETQYF
TGTGCCAGCAGCAAGACGGGACTAGCGGGAGCCTTCCAAGAGACCCAGTACTTC
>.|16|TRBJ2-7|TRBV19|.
CASSIELGGRLDEQYF
TGTGCCAGTAGTATCGAGTTAGGAGGGCGTCTGGACGAGCAGTACTTC
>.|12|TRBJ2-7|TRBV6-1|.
CASSEASYEQYF
TGTGCCAGCAGCGAGGCCTCCTACGAGCAGTACTTC
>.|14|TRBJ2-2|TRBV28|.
CASSLAGNTGELFF
TGTGCCAGCAGTTTAGCGGGGAACACCGGGGAGCTGTTTTTT
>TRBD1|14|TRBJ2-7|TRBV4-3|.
CASSPGTVFYEQYF
TGCGCCAGCAGCCCCGGGACAGTTTTCTACGAGCAGTACTTC
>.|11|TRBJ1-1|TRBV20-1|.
CSAPRDIGAFF
TGCAGTGCTCCCAGGGACATCGGGGCTTTCTTT
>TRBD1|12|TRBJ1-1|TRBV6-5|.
CASKSRGHEAFF
TGTGCCAGCAAGTCAAGGGGGCATGAAGCTTTCTTT
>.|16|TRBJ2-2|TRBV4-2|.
CASSQVQKINTGELFF
TGTGCCAGCAGCCAAGTACAGAAGATTAACACCGGGGAGCTGTTTTTT
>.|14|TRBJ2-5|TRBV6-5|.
CASSFGSLQETQYF
TGTGCCAGCAGCTTCGGGTCCCTACAAGAGACCCAGTACTTC
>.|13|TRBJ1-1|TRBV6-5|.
CASRRQVNTEAFF
TGTGCCAGCAGACGACAGGTGAACACTGAAGCTTTCTTT
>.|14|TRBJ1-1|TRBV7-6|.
CASSLGPGNTEAFF
TGTGCCAGCAGCTTAGGGCCTGGCAACACTGAAGCTTTCTTT
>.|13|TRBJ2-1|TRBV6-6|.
CASSYSSYNEQFF
TGTGCCAGCAGTTACTCGAGTTACAATGAGCAGTTCTTC
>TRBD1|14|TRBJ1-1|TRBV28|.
CASSSGQTNTEAFF
TGTGCCAGCAGTTCGGGACAGACTAACACTGAAGCTTTCTTT
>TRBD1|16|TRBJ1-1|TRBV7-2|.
CASSLASAGGKTEAFF
TGTGCCAGCAGCTTAGCCTCAGCAGGGGGCAAAACTGAAGCTTTCTTT
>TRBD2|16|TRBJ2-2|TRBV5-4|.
CASHAGGRGNTGELFF
TGTGCCAGCCATGCGGGGGGCCGAGGGAACACCGGGGAGCTGTTTTTT
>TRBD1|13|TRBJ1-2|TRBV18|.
CASSQGADYGYTF
TGTGCCAGCTCTCAGGGGGCGGACTATGGCTACACCTTC
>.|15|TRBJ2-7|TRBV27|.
CASSLSFSGTYEQYF
TGTGCCAGCAGTTTAAGTTTCAGCGGCACCTACGAGCAGTACTTC
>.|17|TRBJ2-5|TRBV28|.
CASSLEGRWLHEETQYF
TGTGCCAGCAGTTTAGAGGGCAGGTGGCTACATGAAGAGACCCAGTACTTC
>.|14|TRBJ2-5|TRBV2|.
CASSGMNREETQYF
TGTGCCAGCAGTGGGATGAACAGGGAGGAGACCCAGTACTTC
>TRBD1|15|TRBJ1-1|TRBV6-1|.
CASSEWRGLDTEAFF
TGTGCCAGCAGTGAATGGAGGGGGCTAGACACTGAAGCTTTCTTT
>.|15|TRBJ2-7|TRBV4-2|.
CASSEGGGFSYEQYF
TGTGCCAGCAGCGAAGGGGGGGGCTTTTCCTACGAGCAGTACTTC
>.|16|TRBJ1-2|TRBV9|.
CASSPQTRLQGYGYTF
TGTGCCAGCAGCCCCCAGACCCGGTTACAGGGCTATGGCTACACCTTC
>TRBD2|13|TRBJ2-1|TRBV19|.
CASGLVGYNEQFF
TGTGCCAGCGGACTAGTGGGATACAATGAGCAGTTCTTC
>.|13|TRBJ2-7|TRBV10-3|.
CAIRGPEAYEQYF
TGTGCCATCAGAGGGCCGGAGGCCTACGAGCAGTACTTC
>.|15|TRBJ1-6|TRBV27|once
CASSRYDSYNSPLHF
TGTGCCAGCAGTAGGTACGACAGCTATAATTCACCCCTCCACTTT
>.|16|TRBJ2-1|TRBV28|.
CASSPRTDSSYNEQFF
TGTGCCAGCAGCCCTAGGACAGATAGCTCCTACAATGAGCAGTTCTTC
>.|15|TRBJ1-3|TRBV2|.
CATREGDARGNTIYF
TGTGCCACGAGGGAGGGTGACGCGAGGGGAAACACCATATATTTT
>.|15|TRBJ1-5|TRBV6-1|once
CASTDPREGGQPQHF
TGTGCCAGCACCGACCCTCGGGAGGGAGGACAGCCCCAGCATTTT
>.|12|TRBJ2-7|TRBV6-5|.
CASSNRDHEQYF
TGTGCCAGCAGTAACAGGGACCACGAGCAGTACTTC
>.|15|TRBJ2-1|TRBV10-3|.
CAISDSGETYNEQFF
TGTGCCATCAGTGATTCAGGGGAAACTTACAATGAGCAGTTCTTC
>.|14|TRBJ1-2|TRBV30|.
CAWRSPGETYGYTF
TGTGCCTGGAGGAGCCCAGGGGAAACCTATGGCTACACCTTC
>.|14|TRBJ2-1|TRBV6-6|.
CASMSVPSTPEQFF
TGTGCCAGCATGAGCGTGCCCTCCACCCCCGAGCAGTTCTTC
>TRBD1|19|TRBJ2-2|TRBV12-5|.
CASGLVLQRGTGRIGELFF
TGTGCTAGTGGTTTGGTACTTCAACGGGGGACAGGGAGAATCGGGGAGCTGTTTTTT
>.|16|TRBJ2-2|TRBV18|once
CASSPRWGLDTGELFF
TGTGCCAGCTCACCACGATGGGGGCTTGACACCGGGGAGCTGTTTTTT
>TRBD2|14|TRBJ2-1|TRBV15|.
CATLSGRARNEQFF
TGTGCCACCCTAAGCGGGAGGGCCCGGAATGAGCAGTTCTTC